Listed below are T cell receptor beta chains from one sample, sequenced in a study of blood T cell repertoires in COVID-19. Generated by immunoSEQ multiplex PCR, the TCRdb table keeps only in-frame clones and is missing some. Here the sample spans approximately 98,000 clones, approximately 80% being singletons. The material sequenced was peripheral blood. The receptor source for this set is a woman in her 70s with acute or convalescent COVID-19. Both conserved end residues are part of each CDR3. A D gene is named only where the DNA matches it firmly. Rows may omit the clone size; those that give it use once, few, many or a size class.

d_call: .; j_call: TRBJ1-3; v_call: TRBV3-1/TRBV3-2; clone_size: .; cdr3_nt: TGTGCCAGCAGCCAACTCTCAGACTCTGGAAACACCATATATTTT; cdr3_aa: CASSQLSDSGNTIYF
d_call: TRBD1; j_call: TRBJ2-7; v_call: TRBV29-1; clone_size: .; cdr3_nt: TGCAGCGTTGCCGACAGGGGGCGGGACGAGCAGTACTTC; cdr3_aa: CSVADRGRDEQYF
d_call: TRBD1; j_call: TRBJ1-3; v_call: TRBV2; clone_size: .; cdr3_nt: TGTGCCAGCAGTGATTTGCCGACGGACAGGGAATATTTT; cdr3_aa: CASSDLPTDREYF
d_call: TRBD1; j_call: TRBJ1-5; v_call: TRBV19; clone_size: .; cdr3_nt: TGTGCCAGTAGTACCCCGGGACAGGGAGGCAATCAGCCCCAGCATTTT; cdr3_aa: CASSTPGQGGNQPQHF
d_call: TRBD1; j_call: TRBJ2-1; v_call: TRBV2; clone_size: .; cdr3_nt: TGTGCCAGCAGTGAAGCCGGGACAGGATCCTACAATGAGCAGTTCTTC; cdr3_aa: CASSEAGTGSYNEQFF
d_call: .; j_call: TRBJ1-5; v_call: TRBV28; clone_size: .; cdr3_nt: TGTGCCAGCAGTTTAGAGGGTCATAATAGCAATCAGCCCCAGCATTTT; cdr3_aa: CASSLEGHNSNQPQHF
d_call: .; j_call: TRBJ1-6; v_call: TRBV3-1/TRBV3-2; clone_size: few; cdr3_nt: TGTGCCAGCAGCCAAGATCCCGCCAGGAAGGAACGAAGCTCCTATAATTCACCCCTCCACTTT; cdr3_aa: CASSQDPARKERSSYNSPLHF
d_call: TRBD1; j_call: TRBJ1-5; v_call: TRBV5-1; clone_size: .; cdr3_nt: TGCGCCAGCAGCTGGTCGGGACAGGACAATCAGCCCCAGCATTTT; cdr3_aa: CASSWSGQDNQPQHF
d_call: TRBD2; j_call: TRBJ2-7; v_call: TRBV28; clone_size: .; cdr3_nt: TGTGCCAGCAGAGCTCTGGGGGGACTAGCGGTGCAAGGAGGTTTCTACGAGCAGTACTTC; cdr3_aa: CASRALGGLAVQGGFYEQYF
d_call: .; j_call: TRBJ2-5; v_call: TRBV5-4; clone_size: .; cdr3_nt: TGTGCCAGCAGCTTAGTCTACGGGCAGGGACAAGAGACCCAGTACTTC; cdr3_aa: CASSLVYGQGQETQYF
d_call: TRBD1; j_call: TRBJ1-3; v_call: TRBV18; clone_size: .; cdr3_nt: TGTGCCAGCTCAGCGAACAGGGGGCCTGGAAACACCATATATTTT; cdr3_aa: CASSANRGPGNTIYF
d_call: .; j_call: TRBJ1-4; v_call: TRBV5-4; clone_size: .; cdr3_nt: TGTGCCAGCAGCTTGGCGGGGGTCGGGGGTGAAAAACTGTTTTTT; cdr3_aa: CASSLAGVGGEKLFF
d_call: TRBD2; j_call: TRBJ2-7; v_call: TRBV19; clone_size: .; cdr3_nt: TGTGCCAGTAGGCTAGCGGGAGGTCGGGAGCAGTACTTC; cdr3_aa: CASRLAGGREQYF
d_call: .; j_call: TRBJ2-2; v_call: TRBV24-1; clone_size: few; cdr3_nt: TGTGCCACCAGTGACGAAACCCGAACAGTCCCCGGGGAGCTGTTTTTT; cdr3_aa: CATSDETRTVPGELFF
d_call: .; j_call: TRBJ1-3; v_call: TRBV7-2; clone_size: .; cdr3_nt: TGTGCCAGCAGGGCAGGGTTTGGAGGGGACACCATATATTTT; cdr3_aa: CASRAGFGGDTIYF
d_call: TRBD1; j_call: TRBJ1-5; v_call: TRBV10-2; clone_size: .; cdr3_nt: TGCGCCAGCAGTCACAGGGGAGATCAGCCCCAGCATTTT; cdr3_aa: CASSHRGDQPQHF
d_call: TRBD1; j_call: TRBJ2-1; v_call: TRBV7-3; clone_size: .; cdr3_nt: TGTGCCAGCAGCCCGGACAGGGGCGAGCAGTTCTTC; cdr3_aa: CASSPDRGEQFF
d_call: .; j_call: TRBJ2-2; v_call: TRBV5-1; clone_size: .; cdr3_nt: TGCGCCAGCAGCTTGGGGGCAGGGATGAACACCGGGGAGCTGTTTTTT; cdr3_aa: CASSLGAGMNTGELFF
d_call: TRBD2; j_call: TRBJ2-1; v_call: TRBV3-1/TRBV3-2; clone_size: .; cdr3_nt: TGTGCCAGCACAAAGAGACTAGCGGGAACCCCGGGCAATGAGCAGTTCTTC; cdr3_aa: CASTKRLAGTPGNEQFF
d_call: .; j_call: TRBJ2-2; v_call: TRBV11-2; clone_size: .; cdr3_nt: TGTGCCAGCAGCCCCGACGGAGGGAACGGGGAGCTGTTTTTT; cdr3_aa: CASSPDGGNGELFF
d_call: .; j_call: TRBJ1-2; v_call: TRBV7-2; clone_size: .; cdr3_nt: TGTGCCAGCAGCTACGGGAACTATGGCTACACCTTC; cdr3_aa: CASSYGNYGYTF
d_call: TRBD1; j_call: TRBJ2-5; v_call: TRBV7-8; clone_size: .; cdr3_nt: TGTGCCAGCAGCGCCGACAGGGGCTGGGGAGAGACCCAGTACTTC; cdr3_aa: CASSADRGWGETQYF
d_call: .; j_call: TRBJ1-1; v_call: TRBV6-1; clone_size: few; cdr3_nt: TGTGCCAGCAGTGAACGCGGGGGCCGAGCCACTGAAGCTTTCTTT; cdr3_aa: CASSERGGRATEAFF
d_call: TRBD1; j_call: TRBJ1-2; v_call: TRBV27; clone_size: .; cdr3_nt: TGTGCCAGCAGTTTATCCGTACAGGGGGCATTTGGCTACACCTTC; cdr3_aa: CASSLSVQGAFGYTF
d_call: .; j_call: TRBJ1-1; v_call: TRBV12-3/TRBV12-4; clone_size: few; cdr3_nt: TGTGCCAGCAGCCCTGAGAGGGCGGTGGGAGCTTTCTTT; cdr3_aa: CASSPERAVGAFF
d_call: TRBD1; j_call: TRBJ2-3; v_call: TRBV12-5; clone_size: .; cdr3_nt: TGTGCTAGTGGACGACAGGGGAGCACAGATACGCAGTATTTT; cdr3_aa: CASGRQGSTDTQYF
d_call: .; j_call: TRBJ1-1; v_call: TRBV2; clone_size: .; cdr3_nt: TGTGCCAGCAGCGGACGACAGACGGCCACTGAAGCTTTCTTT; cdr3_aa: CASSGRQTATEAFF
d_call: .; j_call: TRBJ2-5; v_call: TRBV6-6; clone_size: .; cdr3_nt: TGTGCCAGCAGTTCCGATACCTTCCAGGGTAGGGAGACCCAGTACTTC; cdr3_aa: CASSSDTFQGRETQYF
d_call: TRBD1; j_call: TRBJ1-2; v_call: TRBV2; clone_size: .; cdr3_nt: TGTGCCAGCAGTGAAACAACAGGGGGCCTACCGGGCTACACCTTC; cdr3_aa: CASSETTGGLPGYTF
d_call: TRBD1; j_call: TRBJ1-3; v_call: TRBV7-9; clone_size: .; cdr3_nt: TGTGCCAGCAGCTTTGGGACAGGAGGAAACACCATATATTTT; cdr3_aa: CASSFGTGGNTIYF
d_call: .; j_call: TRBJ2-2; v_call: TRBV10-1; clone_size: .; cdr3_nt: TGCGCCAGCAGTGAGTCGAGAGGCACCGGGGAGCTGTTTTTT; cdr3_aa: CASSESRGTGELFF
d_call: .; j_call: TRBJ1-1; v_call: TRBV4-1; clone_size: .; cdr3_nt: TGCGCCAGCAGCCAGGGAGTTCTCTCACTGGAGACTGAAGCTTTCTTT; cdr3_aa: CASSQGVLSLETEAFF
d_call: .; j_call: TRBJ1-4; v_call: TRBV28; clone_size: .; cdr3_nt: TGTGCCAGCAGTTTAGTCGGTTCGGGTCGCCGAGGCAAGAATGAAAAACTGTTTTTT; cdr3_aa: CASSLVGSGRRGKNEKLFF
d_call: TRBD2; j_call: TRBJ2-2; v_call: TRBV2; clone_size: .; cdr3_nt: TGTGCCAGCAGTCGGACTAGCTCGAACACCGGGGAGCTGTTTTTT; cdr3_aa: CASSRTSSNTGELFF
d_call: TRBD1; j_call: TRBJ1-3; v_call: TRBV6-5; clone_size: few; cdr3_nt: TGTGCCAGCAGGGACAGGGATGCTGGAAACACCATATATTTT; cdr3_aa: CASRDRDAGNTIYF
d_call: TRBD1; j_call: TRBJ1-1; v_call: TRBV3-1/TRBV3-2; clone_size: once; cdr3_nt: TGTGCCAGCAGCCAAAGGACAGGGGGCAGGACTGAAGCTTTCTTT; cdr3_aa: CASSQRTGGRTEAFF
d_call: .; j_call: TRBJ2-1; v_call: TRBV6-1; clone_size: few; cdr3_nt: TGTGCCAGCAGTGAAGGTATGGCAGGTCGCCGAGGGACCTACAATGAGCAGTTCTTC; cdr3_aa: CASSEGMAGRRGTYNEQFF
d_call: .; j_call: TRBJ1-5; v_call: TRBV28; clone_size: once; cdr3_nt: TGTGCCAGCACTCCGCCTCGGGGGATAGGTCAGCCCCAGCATTTT; cdr3_aa: CASTPPRGIGQPQHF
d_call: TRBD1; j_call: TRBJ1-4; v_call: TRBV30; clone_size: .; cdr3_nt: TGTGCCTGGAGTGGTAGCAGGGGGCGGCAAAATGAAAAACTGTTTTTT; cdr3_aa: CAWSGSRGRQNEKLFF
d_call: TRBD1; j_call: TRBJ2-7; v_call: TRBV4-2; clone_size: .; cdr3_nt: TGTGCCAGCAGCCTGACAGGGGGCGTGAACGAGCAGTACTTC; cdr3_aa: CASSLTGGVNEQYF
d_call: .; j_call: TRBJ2-3; v_call: TRBV7-2; clone_size: .; cdr3_nt: TGTGCCAGCAGCTTAAGCCCAGGGCCCGATACGCAGTATTTT; cdr3_aa: CASSLSPGPDTQYF
d_call: TRBD1; j_call: TRBJ1-2; v_call: TRBV7-3; clone_size: .; cdr3_nt: TGTGCCAGCAGCACCGGGACAGGGGGCAATCGGAATGGCTACACCTTC; cdr3_aa: CASSTGTGGNRNGYTF
d_call: .; j_call: TRBJ2-3; v_call: TRBV5-5; clone_size: .; cdr3_nt: TGTGCCAGCAGCTTTGGGCCAGCGGCGTCCACAGATACGCAGTATTTT; cdr3_aa: CASSFGPAASTDTQYF
d_call: .; j_call: TRBJ1-2; v_call: TRBV4-1; clone_size: once; cdr3_nt: TGCGCCAGCAGCCAAGAGCTGGCGGAAAATCAGCTCACCTTC; cdr3_aa: CASSQELAENQLTF
d_call: .; j_call: TRBJ1-2; v_call: TRBV5-1; clone_size: .; cdr3_nt: TGCGCCAGCACCCAGGGGTTTAACTATGGCTACACCTTC; cdr3_aa: CASTQGFNYGYTF
d_call: .; j_call: TRBJ2-7; v_call: TRBV4-1; clone_size: .; cdr3_nt: TGCGCCAGCTGCCCCCTATTTGGGGCGGTCTACGAGCAGTACTTC; cdr3_aa: CASCPLFGAVYEQYF
d_call: .; j_call: TRBJ2-5; v_call: TRBV9; clone_size: .; cdr3_nt: TGTGCCAGCAGCGTAGGTCAGTCAGTGCGGGGAGAGACCCAGTACTTC; cdr3_aa: CASSVGQSVRGETQYF
d_call: .; j_call: TRBJ1-5; v_call: TRBV19; clone_size: .; cdr3_nt: TGTGCCAGTAGCAGGGTATTGGGGTTCAATCAGCCCCAGCATTTT; cdr3_aa: CASSRVLGFNQPQHF
d_call: TRBD1; j_call: TRBJ2-1; v_call: TRBV11-2; clone_size: .; cdr3_nt: TGTGCCAGCAGCTTGGAACCCGACAGGGTCAATGAGCAGTTCTTC; cdr3_aa: CASSLEPDRVNEQFF
d_call: TRBD2; j_call: TRBJ2-1; v_call: TRBV27; clone_size: .; cdr3_nt: TGTGCCAGCAGTTTAAAGGGGCTAGCGGGTCCGAGGGAGCAGTTCTTC; cdr3_aa: CASSLKGLAGPREQFF
d_call: TRBD2; j_call: TRBJ2-7; v_call: TRBV2; clone_size: .; cdr3_nt: TGTGCCAGCAGTGGGACTAGCGGTTACGAGCAGTACTTC; cdr3_aa: CASSGTSGYEQYF
d_call: TRBD1; j_call: TRBJ1-6; v_call: TRBV18; clone_size: .; cdr3_nt: TGTGCCAGCTCCCTAACCCCCGGGACAGGGGATTCACCCCTCCACTTT; cdr3_aa: CASSLTPGTGDSPLHF
d_call: TRBD2; j_call: TRBJ2-3; v_call: TRBV7-2; clone_size: .; cdr3_nt: TGTGCCAGCAGCCATGGACTAGCGGGGGGCACAGATACGCAGTATTTT; cdr3_aa: CASSHGLAGGTDTQYF